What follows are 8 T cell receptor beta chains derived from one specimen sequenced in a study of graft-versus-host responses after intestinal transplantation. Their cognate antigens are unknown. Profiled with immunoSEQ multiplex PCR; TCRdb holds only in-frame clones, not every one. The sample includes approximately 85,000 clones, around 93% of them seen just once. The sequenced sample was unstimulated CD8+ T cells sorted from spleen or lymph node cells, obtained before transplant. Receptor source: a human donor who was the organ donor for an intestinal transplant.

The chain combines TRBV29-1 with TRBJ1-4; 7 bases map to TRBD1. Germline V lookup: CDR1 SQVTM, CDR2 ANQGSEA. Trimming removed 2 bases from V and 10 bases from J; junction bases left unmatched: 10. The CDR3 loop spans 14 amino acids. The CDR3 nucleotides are TGCAGCGTTGAACACGGAGGGGGCCCCGGAAAACTGTTTTTT. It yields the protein CSVEHGGGPGKLFF.

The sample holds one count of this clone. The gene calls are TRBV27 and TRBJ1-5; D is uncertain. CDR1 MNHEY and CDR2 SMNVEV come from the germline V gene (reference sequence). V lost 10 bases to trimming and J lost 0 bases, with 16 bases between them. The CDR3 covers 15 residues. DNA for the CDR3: TGTGCCACCTTGGAGGCAGGTGATAGCAATCAGCCCCAGCATTTT. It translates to CATLEAGDSNQPQHF.

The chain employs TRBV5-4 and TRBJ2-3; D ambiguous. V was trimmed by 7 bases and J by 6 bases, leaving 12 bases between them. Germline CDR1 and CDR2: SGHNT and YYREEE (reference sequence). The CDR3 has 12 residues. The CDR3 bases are TGTGCCAGCGGATGGATCGGGGATACGCAGTATTTT. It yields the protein CASGWIGDTQYF. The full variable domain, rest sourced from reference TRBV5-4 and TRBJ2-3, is ETGVTQSPTHLIKTRGQQVTLRCSSQSGHNTVSWYQQALGQGPQFIFQYYREEENGRGNFPPRFSGLQFPNYSSELNVNALELDDSALYLCASGWIGDTQYFGPGTRLTVL.

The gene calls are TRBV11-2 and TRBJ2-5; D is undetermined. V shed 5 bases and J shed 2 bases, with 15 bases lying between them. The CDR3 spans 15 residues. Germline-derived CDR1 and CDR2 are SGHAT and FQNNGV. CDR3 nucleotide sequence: TGTGCCAGCAGCCGTAGCAGCTACGGGCAAGAGACCCAGTACTTC. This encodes CASSRSSYGQETQYF.

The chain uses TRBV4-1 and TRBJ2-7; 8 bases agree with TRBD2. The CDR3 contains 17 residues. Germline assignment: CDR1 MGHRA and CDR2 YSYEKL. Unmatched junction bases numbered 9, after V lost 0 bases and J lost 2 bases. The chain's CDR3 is CASSQDSPSGFTYEQYF. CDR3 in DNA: TGCGCCAGCAGCCAAGATTCCCCTAGCGGGTTCACCTACGAGCAGTACTTC.

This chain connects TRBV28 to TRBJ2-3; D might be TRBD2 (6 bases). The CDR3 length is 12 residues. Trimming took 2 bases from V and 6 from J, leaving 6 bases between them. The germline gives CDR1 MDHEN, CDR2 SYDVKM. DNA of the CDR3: TGTGCCAGCAGTTTACGGGGGGATACGCAGTATTTT. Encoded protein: CASSLRGDTQYF.

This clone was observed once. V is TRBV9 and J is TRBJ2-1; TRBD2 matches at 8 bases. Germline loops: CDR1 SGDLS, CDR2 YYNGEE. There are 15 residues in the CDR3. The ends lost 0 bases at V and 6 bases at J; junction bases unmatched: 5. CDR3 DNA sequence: TGTGCCAGCAGCGTAGAAGGACTAGCTGGCAATGAGCAGTTCTTC. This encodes CASSVEGLAGNEQFF.

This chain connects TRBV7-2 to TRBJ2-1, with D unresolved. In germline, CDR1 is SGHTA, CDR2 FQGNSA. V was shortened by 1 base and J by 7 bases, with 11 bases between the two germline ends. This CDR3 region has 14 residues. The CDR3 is CASSLEATRNEQFF. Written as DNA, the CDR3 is TGTGCCAGCAGCTTAGAGGCCACCAGGAATGAGCAGTTCTTC.